This is a list of T cell receptor delta chains from one sample in a study of DNA immune sequencing with unique molecular identifiers. TCRdb fed the multiplex PCR reads into CATT to redo clone calling. The data hold over a thousand delta-chain clones, with approximately 13% observed a single time. Sequencing was performed on gamma-delta T cells enriched from blood buffy coat, or unenriched PBMCs (not recorded which). The receptors shown here come from a human donor in good health. Both conserved end residues are part of each CDR3. A D gene is named only where the DNA matches it firmly. Not all rows give a size; the values are once, few, many and, for expanded clones, a class.

clone_size	v_call	j_call	d_call	cdr3_aa	cdr3_nt
medium-sized	TRDV1	TRDJ1	TRDD3	CALGELSGLPITGGYARIDKLIF	TGTGCTCTTGGGGAACTCTCGGGATTACCCATTACTGGGGGATACGCTAGGATCGATAAACTCATCTTT
few	TRDV1	TRDJ1	TRDD3	CALGERSFIGVLGDKYTDKLIF	TGTGCTCTTGGGGAACGGTCCTTCATTGGAGTACTGGGGGATAAGTACACCGATAAACTCATCTTT
medium-sized	TRDV2	TRDJ3	-	CACDTGDSRPSSWDTRQMFF	TGTGCCTGTGACACCGGGGATTCACGCCCTAGCTCCTGGGACACCCGACAGATGTTTTTC
few	TRDV1	TRDJ1	-	CALGELGDTDKLIF	TGTGCTCTTGGGGAACTGGGGGACACCGATAAACTCATCTTT
medium-sized	TRDV2	TRDJ1	TRDD3	CACDTVLPGGQRTDKLIF	TGTGCCTGTGACACTGTCCTACCTGGGGGACAGAGGACCGATAAACTCATCTTT
medium-sized	TRDV2	TRDJ1	TRDD3	CACDSLGDNDDKLIF	TGTGCCTGTGACTCACTGGGGGATAATGACGATAAACTCATCTTT
medium-sized	TRDV2	TRDJ3	TRDD3	CACDTILGDTESWDTRQMFF	TGTGCCTGTGACACGATACTGGGGGATACGGAATCCTGGGACACCCGACAGATGTTTTTC
medium-sized	TRDV2	TRDJ3	-	CACDATSSSNSWDTRQMFF	TGTGCCTGTGACGCCACCTCCAGTTCCAACTCCTGGGACACCCGACAGATGTTTTTC
large	TRDV2	TRDJ1	-	CACDGVGANTDKLIF	TGTGCCTGTGACGGCGTCGGTGCAAACACCGATAAACTCATCTTT
-	TRDV1	TRDJ1	TRDD3	CALGELQIRTLLGDTTDKLIF	TGTGCTCTTGGGGAACTACAAATTCGTACACTACTGGGGGATACCACCGATAAACTCATCTTT
-	TRAV29/DV5	TRDJ1	-	CAARHLNWGARHTDKLIF	TGTGCAGCAAGACACTTAAATTGGGGGGCTCGTCACACCGATAAACTCATCTTT
large	TRDV2	TRDJ1	TRDD3	CACDTVSGGYDKLIF	TGTGCCTGTGACACCGTTTCTGGGGGATACGATAAACTCATCTTT
medium-sized	TRAV29/DV5	TRDJ1	-	CSVLLCSKRADISWGIQGADKLIF	-
large	TRDV2	TRDJ1	TRDD3	CACDAISTGGFLTDKLIF	TGTGCCTGTGACGCTATTAGTACTGGGGGATTCCTCACCGATAAACTCATCTTT
medium-sized	TRDV2	TRDJ3	-	CACDTVAEGSSWDTRQMFF	TGTGCCTGTGACACCGTAGCGGAGGGGAGCTCCTGGGACACCCGACAGATGTTTTTC
medium-sized	TRDV2	TRDJ1	TRDD3	CACDTLGDNLATDKLIF	TGTGCCTGTGACACACTGGGGGATAACCTCGCCACCGATAAACTCATCTTT
medium-sized	TRAV38-2/DV8	TRDJ1	TRDD3	CAYRSASLTGGKIYTDKLIF	TGTGCTTATAGGAGCGCGTCTCTCACTGGGGGAAAAATTTACACCGATAAACTCATCTTT
large	TRDV2	TRDJ3	-	CACDTGTRQMFF	TGTGCCTGTGACACCGGCACCCGACAGATGTTTTTC
medium-sized	TRDV2	TRDJ1	TRDD3	CACDVLGDTQTDKLIF	TGTGCCTGCGATGTACTGGGGGATACGCAGACCGATAAACTCATCTTT
medium-sized	TRDV2	TRDJ1	TRDD3	CACDTVLGDTRYTDKLIF	TGTGCCTGTGACACGGTGCTGGGGGATACGCGGTACACCGATAAACTCATCTTT
-	TRDV2	TRDJ3	TRDD3	CACDTAGGTDTRQMFF	TGTGCCTGTGACACGGCTGGGGGAACTGACACCCGACAGATGTTTTTC
medium-sized	TRDV3	TRDJ1	-	CAFRLGYTDKLIF	TGTGCCTTTCGCCTGGGGTACACCGATAAACTCATCTTT
large	TRDV2	TRDJ1	TRDD3	CAGYLTGGYEADKLIF	TGTGCCGGGTACCTGACTGGGGGATACGAGGCCGATAAACTCATCTTT
large	TRDV2	TRDJ1	-	CACDPIGRYRADKLIF	TGTGCCTGTGACCCTATTGGGAGATACAGAGCCGATAAACTCATCTTT
large	TRDV2	TRDJ1	TRDD3	CACDTLTGGHDTDKLIF	TGTGCCTGTGACACCTTAACTGGGGGGCATGACACCGATAAACTCATCTTT
few	TRDV2	TRDJ3	TRDD3	CACDKVLGDPSSWDTRQMFF	TGTGCCTGTGACAAGGTACTGGGGGATCCAAGCTCCTGGGACACCCGACAGATGTTTTTC
large	TRDV2	TRDJ1	TRDD3	CACDNLGTGGYRTYTDKLIF	TGTGCCTGTGATAACCTTGGTACGGGGGGATACCGTACTTACACCGATAAACTCATCTTT
medium-sized	TRDV2	TRDJ1	-	CACDAIPSETAHYTDKLIF	TGTGCCTGTGACGCCATTCCCTCAGAAACCGCCCATTACACCGATAAACTCATCTTT
medium-sized	TRDV2	TRDJ1	TRDD3	CACDTLNGGMERKLIF	TGTGCCTGTGACACACTAAATGGGGGGATGGAACGTAAACTCATCTTT
large	TRDV2	TRDJ1	-	CACDPVGGAKDDKLIF	TGTGCCTGTGATCCTGTTGGGGGGGCCAAGGACGATAAACTCATCTTT
medium-sized	TRDV2	TRDJ1	TRDD3	CACDIVGGGPYTDKLIF	TGTGCCTGTGACATCGTTGGGGGAGGCCCGTACACCGATAAACTCATCTTT
hyperexpanded	TRDV2	TRDJ3	-	CACDQIKEEPSWDTRQMFF	TGTGCCTGTGACCAAATCAAGGAGGAGCCCTCCTGGGACACCCGACAGATGTTTTTC
medium-sized	TRDV2	TRDJ3	-	CACDARGIWDTRQMFF	TGTGCCTGTGACGCCCGTGGGATCTGGGACACCCGACAGATGTTTTTC
many	TRDV2	TRDJ1	TRDD3	CACDSLLGDTWADKLIF	TGTGCCTGTGACTCCTTACTGGGGGATACGTGGGCCGATAAACTCATCTTT
medium-sized	TRDV2	TRDJ3	-	CACDQLGLSGWDTRQMFF	TGTGCCTGTGATCAATTAGGCCTATCGGGCTGGGACACCCGACAGATGTTTTTC
medium-sized	TRDV3	TRDJ1	TRDD3	CACAMGSGGPWTDKLIF	TGTGCCTGCGCGATGGGCTCTGGGGGACCATGGACCGATAAACTCATCTTT
medium-sized	TRDV2	TRDJ1	TRDD3	CACDPLLGEPYTDKLIF	TGTGCCTGTGACCCTCTACTGGGGGAGCCCTACACCGATAAACTCATCTTT
large	TRDV2	TRDJ1	TRDD3	CACDPLGVTNTDKLIF	TGTGCCTGTGACCCCCTGGGGGTTACAAACACCGATAAACTCATCTTT